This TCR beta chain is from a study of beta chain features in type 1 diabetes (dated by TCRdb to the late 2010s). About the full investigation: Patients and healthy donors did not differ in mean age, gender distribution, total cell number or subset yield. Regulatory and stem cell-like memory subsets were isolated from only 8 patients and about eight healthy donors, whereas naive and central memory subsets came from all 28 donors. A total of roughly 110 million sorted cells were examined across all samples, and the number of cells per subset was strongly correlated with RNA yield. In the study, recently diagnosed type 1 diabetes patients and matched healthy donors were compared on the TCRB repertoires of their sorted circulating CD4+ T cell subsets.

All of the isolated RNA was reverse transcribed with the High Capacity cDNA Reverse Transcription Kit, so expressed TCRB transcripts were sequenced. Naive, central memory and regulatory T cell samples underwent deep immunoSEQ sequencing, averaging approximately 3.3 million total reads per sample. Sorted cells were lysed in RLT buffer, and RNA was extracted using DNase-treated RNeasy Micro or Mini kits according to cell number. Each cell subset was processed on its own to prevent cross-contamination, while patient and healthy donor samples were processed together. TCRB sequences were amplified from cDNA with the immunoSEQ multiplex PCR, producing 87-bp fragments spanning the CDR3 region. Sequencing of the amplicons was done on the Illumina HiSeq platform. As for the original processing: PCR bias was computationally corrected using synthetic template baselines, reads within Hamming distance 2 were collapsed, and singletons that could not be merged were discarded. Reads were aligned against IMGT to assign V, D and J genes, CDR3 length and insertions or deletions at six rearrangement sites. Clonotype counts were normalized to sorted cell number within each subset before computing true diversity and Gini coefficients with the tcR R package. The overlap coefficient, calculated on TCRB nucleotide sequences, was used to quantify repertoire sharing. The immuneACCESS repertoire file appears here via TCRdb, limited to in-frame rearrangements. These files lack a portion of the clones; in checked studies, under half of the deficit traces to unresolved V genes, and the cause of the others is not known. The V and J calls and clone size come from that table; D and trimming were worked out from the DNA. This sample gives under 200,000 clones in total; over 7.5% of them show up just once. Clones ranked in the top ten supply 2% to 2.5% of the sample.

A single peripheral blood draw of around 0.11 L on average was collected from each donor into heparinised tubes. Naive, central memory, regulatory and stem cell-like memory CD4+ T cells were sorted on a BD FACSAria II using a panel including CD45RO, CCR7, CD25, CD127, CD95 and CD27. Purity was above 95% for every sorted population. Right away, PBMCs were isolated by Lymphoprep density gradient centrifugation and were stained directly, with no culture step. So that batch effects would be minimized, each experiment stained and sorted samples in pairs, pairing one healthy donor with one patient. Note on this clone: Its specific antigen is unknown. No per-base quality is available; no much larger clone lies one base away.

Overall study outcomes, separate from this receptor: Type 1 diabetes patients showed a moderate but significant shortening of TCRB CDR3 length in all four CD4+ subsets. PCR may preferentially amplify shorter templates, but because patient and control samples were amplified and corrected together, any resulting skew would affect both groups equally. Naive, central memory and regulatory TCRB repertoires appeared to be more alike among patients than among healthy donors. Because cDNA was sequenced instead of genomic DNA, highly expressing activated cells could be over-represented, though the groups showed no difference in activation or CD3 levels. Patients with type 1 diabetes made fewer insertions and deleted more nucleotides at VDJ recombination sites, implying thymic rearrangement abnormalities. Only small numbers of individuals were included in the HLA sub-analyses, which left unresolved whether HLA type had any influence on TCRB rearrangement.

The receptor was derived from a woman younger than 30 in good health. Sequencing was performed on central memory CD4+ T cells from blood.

The CDR3 in this case is CASSLLLGANVLTF. The nucleotide sequence reads as follows: TGTGCCAGCAGCTTGTTACTTGGGGCCAACGTCCTGACTTTC. The chain employs TRBV7-3 and TRBJ2-6, with the D gene call left open. The CDR3 has 14 amino acids, counting the end cysteine and phenylalanine. The retained sequence is limited to the CDR3, 42 bases, with the frame set at the first base. The germline V gene supplies CDR1 SGHTA and CDR2 FQGTGA. V is clipped by 3 bases and J by 3 bases, and the sequence between their germline boundaries is 6 bases long.